The 23 T cell receptor beta chains in this list originate from one sample, sequenced in a study of CD8 T cells in Susac syndrome. An input of about 0.5 to 1 ug of RNA was subjected to reverse transcription using random hexamers. MiXCR, run by TCRdb on the immunoSEQ multiplex PCR reads, gives a single entry per CDR3 protein. The sample yields 170,000 or so distinct CDR3 sequences, approximately 95% seen once. Sequenced: CD8+ T cells from PBMCs. These receptors were obtained from a human donor with multiple sclerosis.

This clonotype was recorded once. This chain uses TRBV7-2 with TRBJ2-3; no firm D call. Germline CDR1 reads SGHTA; CDR2 reads FQGNSA. The CDR3 covers 13 residues. The V end was cut by 5 bases, the J end by 2 bases, with 8 bases between. The CDR3 DNA reads as TGTGCCAGCAGCCCTAGAAACACAGATACGCAGTATTTT. It specifies CASSPRNTDTQYF. Combining the CDR3 with reference TRBV7-2 and TRBJ2-3 gives the whole variable domain GAGVSQSPSNKVTEKGKDVELRCDPISGHTALYWYRQSLGQGLEFLIYFQGNSAPDKSGLPSDRFSAERTGGSVSTLTIQRTQQEDSAVYLCASSPRNTDTQYFGPGTRLTVL.

The J gene is TRBJ2-7, the V gene TRBV7-9; TRBD2 aligns across 7 bases. CDR1 is SEHNR and CDR2 is FQNEAQ in the germline V gene (reference sequence). The junction had 7 bases not matched to a gene; V was cut back by 0 bases and J by 5 bases. The CDR3 is 15 residues long. CDR3 sequence: CASSLARGRYHEQYF. The CDR3 nucleotides are TGTGCCAGCAGCTTAGCGCGGGGGAGGTACCACGAGCAGTACTTC.

This clonotype was observed a single time. V and J are TRBV3-1 and TRBJ2-5, with no clear D. Trimming pared 2 bases from V and 0 bases from J, leaving 1 base between. Germline V lookup: CDR1 LGHDT, CDR2 YNNKEL (reference sequence). The CDR3 covers 12 residues. As DNA, the CDR3 is TGTGCCAGCAGCCAATACCAAGAGACCCAGTACTTC. It codes for CASSQYQETQYF.

This clonotype was counted a single time. The chain recombines TRBV4-1 with TRBJ1-3; the D gene is possibly TRBD1 (5 bases). The CDR3 covers 14 residues. Trimming stripped 6 bases from V and 3 bases from J, with 12 bases between. The germline V gene has CDR1 MGHRA and CDR2 YSYEKL. The CDR3 protein is CASRQTAVGNTIYF. As DNA, the CDR3 is TGCGCCAGCAGGCAGACAGCTGTTGGAAACACCATATATTTT.

The J gene is TRBJ2-2, the V gene TRBV30; 8 bases align to TRBD2. Trimming took 0 bases from V and 5 from J; bases not matched to a gene: 2. This CDR3 has 14 amino acids. Germline V CDR1 and CDR2: GTSNPN, SVGIG (reference sequence). CDR3 coding DNA: TGTGCCTGGAGTGTACTAGCGGCTACCGGGGAGCTGTTTTTT. Translating it yields CAWSVLAATGELFF.

This chain links TRBV5-1 with TRBJ1-5; the D is unclear. This CDR3 region has 13 residues. Looked up from germline, CDR1 is SGHRS and CDR2 is YFSETQ. The V gene lost 0 bases and the J gene lost 4 bases, with 5 bases spanning the gap. CDR3 in DNA: TGCGCCAGCAGCTTGGCCCCGAATCAGCCCCAGCATTTT. Its translation is CASSLAPNQPQHF.

This clonotype appeared a single time. The genes are TRBV2 and TRBJ2-3; D unresolved. CDR1 is SNHLY, CDR2 FYNNEI, per germline. The CDR3 has 13 amino acids. The V gene lost 3 bases and the J gene lost 2 bases, with 6 bases spanning the gap. This chain's CDR3 is CASSEFITDTQYF. As DNA, the CDR3 is TGTGCCAGCAGTGAGTTCATCACAGATACGCAGTATTTT.

The V call is TRBV29-1, the J call TRBJ2-1; TRBD1 aligns across 8 bases. Trimming removed 7 bases from V and 5 bases from J; junction bases left unmatched: 7. Germline loops: CDR1 SQVTM, CDR2 ANQGSEA. The CDR3 spans 13 residues. The chain's CDR3 is CSGTGQADNEQFF. CDR3 DNA: TGCAGCGGCACGGGACAGGCCGACAATGAGCAGTTCTTC.

This rearrangement joins TRBV12-3 or TRBV12-4 to TRBJ2-3, with TRBD2 matching 11 bases. The CDR3 is 23 residues long. Trimming at V came to 2 bases and at J to 1 base, leaving 23 bases not matched to a gene. The CDR3 is CASSLTQGRLAGGQGRGTDTQYF. Here the CDR3 DNA reads TGTGCCAGCAGTTTAACCCAGGGGAGGCTAGCGGGAGGCCAAGGAAGGGGCACAGATACGCAGTATTTT.

The chain carries TRBV29-1 and TRBJ2-1; D not certain. Per germline, CDR1 SQVTM and CDR2 ANQGSEA. The V and J ends lost 6 bases and 3 bases respectively, with 18 bases between them. This CDR3 is built from 15 residues. The CDR3 protein is CSVRGVEIIYNEQFF. The CDR3 DNA sequence: TGCAGCGTAAGAGGAGTGGAGATCATCTACAATGAGCAGTTCTTC.

The chain couples TRBV9 to TRBJ2-1, with TRBD2 matching 7 bases. CDR3 length: 17 residues. Germline CDR1 and CDR2: SGDLS and YYNGEE. Trimming cost V 3 bases and J 7 bases; bases outside gene matches: 16. The CDR3 DNA is TGTGCCAGCAGCGATGAGGTAGCGGGTTCCCCGGGGAATGAGCAGTTCTTC. The encoded protein is CASSDEVAGSPGNEQFF.

The rearrangement uses TRBV3-1 and TRBJ2-1; TRBD1 matches at 8 bases. The CDR3 totals 16 residues. Trimming at V came to 4 bases and at J to 4 bases, leaving 9 bases not matched to a gene. CDR1 and CDR2 (germline): LGHDT, YNNKEL (reference sequence). CDR3 nucleotide sequence: TGTGCCAGCAGCCCCGTTTGGCAGGGGGCATACAATGAGCAGTTCTTC. As protein: CASSPVWQGAYNEQFF.

This chain uses TRBV11-2 with TRBJ2-7; maybe TRBD2 (5 bases). Germline values: CDR1 SGHAT, CDR2 FQNNGV. CDR3 length equals 14 residues. The V end was cut by 5 bases, the J end by 4 bases, with 15 bases between. In DNA, the CDR3 is TGTGCCAGCAGCCTCGGACTGACTCTGTACGAGCAGTACTTC. Translation: CASSLGLTLYEQYF.

The chain has TRBV4-2 and TRBJ2-6, with D possibly being TRBD2 (6 bases). The CDR3 length is 16 residues. Germline CDR1 and CDR2: LGHNA and YNFKEQ. V was pared by 3 bases and J by 1 base, with 10 bases between. This CDR3 is CASSHRRVSGANVLTF. In nucleotides, the CDR3 is TGTGCCAGCAGCCACCGGAGGGTATCTGGGGCCAACGTCCTGACTTTC.

The rearrangement uses TRBV12-3 or TRBV12-4 and TRBJ2-7; TRBD2 matches 7 bases. The ends lost 5 bases at V and 5 bases at J; junction bases unmatched: 9. CDR3 length equals 14 residues. The DNA of the CDR3 is TGTGCCAGCAGTACACCGACTAGCTACAACGAGCAGTACTTC. It codes for CASSTPTSYNEQYF.

The chain joins TRBV12-3 or TRBV12-4 to TRBJ1-4; unclear D gene. The CDR3 extends over 16 amino acids. V was cut by 8 bases and J by 2 bases, with 18 bases left in between. Here the CDR3 DNA reads TGTGCCAGCTCCATGGGGTTTGGTGGGACTAATGAAAAACTGTTTTTT. It is translated as CASSMGFGGTNEKLFF.

The chain uses TRBV20-1 and TRBJ2-7, with 7 bases aligning to TRBD2. The ends lost 2 bases at V and 4 bases at J; junction bases unmatched: 11. CDR1 and CDR2 (germline): DFQATT, SNEGSKA (reference sequence). CDR3 length equals 15 residues. The CDR3 DNA follows: TGCAGTGCTAGACCTCCGGGAGGACTTCCGTACGAGCAGTACTTC. Its translation is CSARPPGGLPYEQYF.

This CDR3 reads CASSQWGTGDEQYF. CDR3 nucleotide sequence: TGCGCCAGCAGTCAATGGGGGACAGGGGACGAGCAGTACTTC. The chain uses TRBV23-1 and TRBJ2-7; 10 bases agree with TRBD1. TRBV23-1 is an ORF, with its function uncertain. V lost 1 base and J lost 5; bases outside the gene matches: 2. This CDR3 is 14 amino acids long.

This rearrangement joins TRBV13 to TRBJ2-1; weak D call: TRBD1 (6 bases). The germline V gene has CDR1 PRHDT and CDR2 FYEKMQ (reference sequence). Between the trimmed V and J ends, which lost 1 base and 5 bases, there was a span of 9 bases. The CDR3 runs to 14 residues. CDR3 protein: CASSLVQGHNEQFF. The DNA of the CDR3 is TGTGCCAGCAGCTTAGTACAGGGCCACAATGAGCAGTTCTTC.

V is TRBV27 and J is TRBJ2-3; D remains ambiguous. CDR1 is MNHEY, CDR2 SMNVEV, per germline (reference sequence). There are 18 residues in the CDR3. V lost 0 bases and J lost 2, with 18 bases in between. CDR3 sequence (DNA): TGTGCCAGCAGTTTATCAAGAATCAGGACCGAAGTCACAGATACGCAGTATTTT. Translating it yields CASSLSRIRTEVTDTQYF.

The chain carries TRBV24-1 and TRBJ1-1, with unresolved D. The germline gives CDR1 KGHDR, CDR2 SFDVKD. V lost 3 bases, J lost 5 bases, and 3 bases lay in between. The CDR3 runs to 11 residues. The chain's CDR3 is CATSDGTEAFF. The CDR3 nucleotides read TGTGCCACCAGTGATGGGACTGAAGCTTTCTTT.

This sequence joins TRBV9 and TRBJ1-1; no firm D call. The CDR3 contains 13 residues. Germline V gene sequence: CDR1 SGDLS, CDR2 YYNGEE. V lost 0 bases and J lost 4, with 7 bases in between. The CDR3 DNA reads TGTGCCAGCAGCGTAGCCCAGGCCACTGAAGCTTTCTTT. As protein: CASSVAQATEAFF.

V usage is TRBV29-1 and J usage is TRBJ2-7; TRBD1 aligns across 9 bases. V was pared by 2 bases and J by 3 bases, with 2 bases of the junction left unmatched. Germline loops: CDR1 SQVTM, CDR2 ANQGSEA. The CDR3 has 13 amino acids. The CDR3 nucleotides are TGCAGCGTTGAAAAGACAGGGGGCTACGAGCAGTACTTC. This sequence encodes CSVEKTGGYEQYF.